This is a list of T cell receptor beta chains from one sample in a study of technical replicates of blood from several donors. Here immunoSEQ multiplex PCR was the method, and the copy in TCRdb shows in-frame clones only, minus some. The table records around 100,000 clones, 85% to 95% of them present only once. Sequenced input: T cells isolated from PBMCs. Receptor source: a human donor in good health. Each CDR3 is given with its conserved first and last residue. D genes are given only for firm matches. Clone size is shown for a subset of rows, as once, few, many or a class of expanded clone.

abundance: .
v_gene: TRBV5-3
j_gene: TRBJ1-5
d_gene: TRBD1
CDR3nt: TGTGCCACCTACGCTCTACAGGGGATGCGACAGCCCCAGCATTTT
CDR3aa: CATYALQGMRQPQHF

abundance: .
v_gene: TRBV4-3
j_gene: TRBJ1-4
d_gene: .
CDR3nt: TGCGCCAGCAGCCAAGAATTAGGGCGACTAACAACTAATGAAAAACTGTTTTTT
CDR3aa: CASSQELGRLTTNEKLFF

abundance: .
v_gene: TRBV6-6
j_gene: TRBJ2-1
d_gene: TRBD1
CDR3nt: TGTGCCACCCGGGACAGGGCCCGCAATGAGCAGTTCTTC
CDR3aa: CATRDRARNEQFF

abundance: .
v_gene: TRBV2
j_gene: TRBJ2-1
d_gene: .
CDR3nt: TGTGCCAGCAGTCGGGTAGACTCCTACAATGAGCAGTTCTTC
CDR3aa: CASSRVDSYNEQFF

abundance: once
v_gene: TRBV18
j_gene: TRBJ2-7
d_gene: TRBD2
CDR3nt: TGTGCCAGCTCACCACCGGCCGGGACTAGTGGCGAGCAGTACTTC
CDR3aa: CASSPPAGTSGEQYF

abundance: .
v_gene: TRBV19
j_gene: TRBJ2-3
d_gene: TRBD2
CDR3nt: TGTGCCAGTAGCAGCAGCGGGGACCTCGATACGCAGTATTTT
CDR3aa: CASSSSGDLDTQYF

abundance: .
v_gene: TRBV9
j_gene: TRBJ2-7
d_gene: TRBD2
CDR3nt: TGTGCCAGCAGCGTAGGTGGAGGGACTAGCAGATCCGAGCAGTACTTC
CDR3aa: CASSVGGGTSRSEQYF

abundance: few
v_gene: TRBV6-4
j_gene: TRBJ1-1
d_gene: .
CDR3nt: TGTGCCAGCAGTGACTCGGCGGGGGCGGGCACTGAAGCTTTCTTT
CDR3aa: CASSDSAGAGTEAFF

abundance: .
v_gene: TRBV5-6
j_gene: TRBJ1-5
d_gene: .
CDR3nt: TGTGCCAGCAGCTTCGGAGGAGACAATCAGCCCCAGCATTTT
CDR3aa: CASSFGGDNQPQHF

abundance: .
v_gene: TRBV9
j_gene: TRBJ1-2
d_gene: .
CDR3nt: TGTGCCAGCCGGATGGGACTGACGGGTGGCTACACCTTC
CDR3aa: CASRMGLTGGYTF

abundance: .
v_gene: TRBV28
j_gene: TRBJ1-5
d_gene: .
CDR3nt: TGTGCCAGCAGTACTACCCTCACGGGGAGCAATCAGCCCCAGCATTTT
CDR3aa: CASSTTLTGSNQPQHF

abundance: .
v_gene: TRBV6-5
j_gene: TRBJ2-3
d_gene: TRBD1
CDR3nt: TGTGCCAGCAGCCGACAGGGACAAAATACGCAGTATTTT
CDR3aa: CASSRQGQNTQYF

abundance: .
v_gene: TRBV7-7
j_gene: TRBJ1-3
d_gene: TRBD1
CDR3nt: TGTGCCAGCAGCAGCCGGGACAGGGGCTCTGGAAACACCATATATTTT
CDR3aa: CASSSRDRGSGNTIYF

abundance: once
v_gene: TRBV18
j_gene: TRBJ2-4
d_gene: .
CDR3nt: TGTGCCAGCTCAGCCCCCCTAGAAAACATTCAGTACTTC
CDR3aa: CASSAPLENIQYF

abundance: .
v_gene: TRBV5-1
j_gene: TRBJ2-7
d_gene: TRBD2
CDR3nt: TGCGCCAGCAGCTTGGCCGGGGGGATAAGCTCCTACGAGCAGTACTTC
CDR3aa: CASSLAGGISSYEQYF

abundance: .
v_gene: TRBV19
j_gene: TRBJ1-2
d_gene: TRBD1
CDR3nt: TGTGCCAGTAGTATGTCCCGGGACAGGGCCCTCTATGGCTACACCTTC
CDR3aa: CASSMSRDRALYGYTF

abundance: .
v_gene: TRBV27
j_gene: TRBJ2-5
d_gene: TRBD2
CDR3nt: TGTGCCAGCAGGCGGGGGCCTAGCGGGAGGAATATGGAGACCCAGTACTTC
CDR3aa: CASRRGPSGRNMETQYF

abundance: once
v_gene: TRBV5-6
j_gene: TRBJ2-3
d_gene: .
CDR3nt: TGTGCCAGCAGCTTGGCAGGGTTCACAGATACGCAGTATTTT
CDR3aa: CASSLAGFTDTQYF

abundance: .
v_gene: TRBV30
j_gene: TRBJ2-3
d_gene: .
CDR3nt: TGTGCCTGGAGTGTACTGTCGGGGATTAGGGAGAATACGCAGTATTTT
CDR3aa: CAWSVLSGIRENTQYF

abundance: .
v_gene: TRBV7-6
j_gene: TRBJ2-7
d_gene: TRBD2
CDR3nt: TGTGCCAGCAGCCACACTAGCGGGAGCAGCGAGCAGTACTTC
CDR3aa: CASSHTSGSSEQYF

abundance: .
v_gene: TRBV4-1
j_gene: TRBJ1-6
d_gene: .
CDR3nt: TGCGCCAGCAGCCATAAGGGAATCGGGGATTCACCCCTCCACTTT
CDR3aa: CASSHKGIGDSPLHF

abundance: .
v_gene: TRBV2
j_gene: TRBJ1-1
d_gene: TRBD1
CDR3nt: TGTGCCAGTTTTAGGGGGCCCACTGAAGCTTTCTTT
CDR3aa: CASFRGPTEAFF

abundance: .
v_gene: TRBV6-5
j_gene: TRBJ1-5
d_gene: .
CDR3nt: TGTGCCAGCAGACCCACAGGGAACAATCAGCCCCAGCATTTT
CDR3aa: CASRPTGNNQPQHF

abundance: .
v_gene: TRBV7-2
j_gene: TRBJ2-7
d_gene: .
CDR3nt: TGTGCCAGCAGCTTTCTTACGGGACTCGTTTACTACGAGCAGTACTTC
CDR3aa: CASSFLTGLVYYEQYF

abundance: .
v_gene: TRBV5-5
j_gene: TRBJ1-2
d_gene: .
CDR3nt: TGTGCCAGCAGCTCCTCGGGCTATGGCTACACCTTC
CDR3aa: CASSSSGYGYTF

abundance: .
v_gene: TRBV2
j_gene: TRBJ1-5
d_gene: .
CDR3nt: TGTGCCAGCAAAACGGGGAATCAGCCCCAGCATTTT
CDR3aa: CASKTGNQPQHF

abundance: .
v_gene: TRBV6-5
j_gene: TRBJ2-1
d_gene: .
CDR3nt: TGTGCCAGCAGTACTAGTTCCTACAATGAGCAGTTCTTC
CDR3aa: CASSTSSYNEQFF

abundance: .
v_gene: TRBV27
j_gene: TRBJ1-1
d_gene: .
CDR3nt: TGTGCCAGCAGTTCCGTCGGGGGACACACTGAAGCTTTCTTT
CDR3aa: CASSSVGGHTEAFF

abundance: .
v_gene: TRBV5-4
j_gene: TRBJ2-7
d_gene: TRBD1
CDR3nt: TGTGCCAGCAGCGTGGGACAGGGGAATTCCTACGAGCAGTACTTC
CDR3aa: CASSVGQGNSYEQYF

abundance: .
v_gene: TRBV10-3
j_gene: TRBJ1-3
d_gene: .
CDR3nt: TGTGCCGCCGGACAGATAACTGGAAACACCATATATTTT
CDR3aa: CAAGQITGNTIYF

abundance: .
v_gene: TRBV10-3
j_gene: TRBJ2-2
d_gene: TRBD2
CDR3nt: TGTGCCATCAGTGGCCTAGCGGGAGGTAACACCGGGGAGCTGTTTTTT
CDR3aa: CAISGLAGGNTGELFF

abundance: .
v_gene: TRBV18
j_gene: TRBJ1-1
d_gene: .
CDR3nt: TGTGCCAGCTCACCCCGAAGGGACTTCTACACTGAAGCTTTCTTT
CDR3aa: CASSPRRDFYTEAFF

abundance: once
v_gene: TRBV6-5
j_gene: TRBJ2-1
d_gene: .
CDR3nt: TGTGCCAGCAGACTTTACAATGAGCAGTTCTTC
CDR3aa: CASRLYNEQFF

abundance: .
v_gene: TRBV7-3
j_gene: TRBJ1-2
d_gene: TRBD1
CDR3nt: TGTGCCAGCAGCTCGTTCGAGGACAGGGGACTCTACACCTTC
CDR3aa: CASSSFEDRGLYTF

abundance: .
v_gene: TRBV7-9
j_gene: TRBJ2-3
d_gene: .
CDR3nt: TGTGCCAGCAGCCCTAAGGGGATCAGCACAGATACGCAGTATTTT
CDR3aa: CASSPKGISTDTQYF

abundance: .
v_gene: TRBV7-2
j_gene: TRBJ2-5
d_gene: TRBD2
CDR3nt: TGTGCCAGCAGCCTAACCCGTAGCGGGAGGGCCGAAGAGACCCAGTACTTC
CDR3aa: CASSLTRSGRAEETQYF

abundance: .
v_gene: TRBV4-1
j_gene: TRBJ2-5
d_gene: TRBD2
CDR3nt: TGCGCCAGCAGCCAAGATCCCGCGGGAGTGAGGGAGACCCAGTACTTC
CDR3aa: CASSQDPAGVRETQYF

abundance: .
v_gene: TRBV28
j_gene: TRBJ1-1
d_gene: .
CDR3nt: TGTGCCAGCACCCCTTCCCTTCTGAGTGAAGCTTTCTTT
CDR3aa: CASTPSLLSEAFF

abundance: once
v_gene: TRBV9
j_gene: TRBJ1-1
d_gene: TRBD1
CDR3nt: TGTGCCAGCAGCGTCGAGGGGACCGGGACAGCACCTAACACTGAAGCTTTCTTT
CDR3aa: CASSVEGTGTAPNTEAFF

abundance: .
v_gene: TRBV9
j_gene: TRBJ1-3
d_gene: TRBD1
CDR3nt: TGTGCCAGCAGCGAAGGGACAGGGGGAAACACCATATATTTT
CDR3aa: CASSEGTGGNTIYF

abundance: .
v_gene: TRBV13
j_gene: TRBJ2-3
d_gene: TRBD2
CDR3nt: TGTGCCAGCAGCACCACTTTCCCGACTAGCGGGAGGGGTGTGTATTTT
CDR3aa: CASSTTFPTSGRGVYF